The clone carrying this TCR beta chain turned up a few times. The target antigen is unknown. The tumor samples were collected prior to definitive surgery or chemotherapy. The sample is drawn from a study of high-grade serous ovarian cancer treatment subgroups. Study as a whole: Mean per sample: around 14,000 reads, several thousand unique TCR beta rearrangements.

Study-level points and caveats: Bulk tumor TCR sequencing gave no spatial information. Clonal relatedness tracked neoantigen level, and by trend copy number and mutation load.

Sequencing was performed with immunoSEQ multiplex PCR; in TCRdb, only in-frame clones are kept and a portion is missing. In the table there are 18,000 or so clones, roughly 75% of which are singletons. The source of this sequence is a human donor with high-grade serous ovarian cancer. Sequences were obtained from tumor tissue.

This CDR3 reads CASSLGASGGTEAFF. The CDR3 DNA reads as TGCGCCAGCAGCTTGGGGGCCTCCGGAGGTACTGAAGCTTTCTTT. The V gene is TRBV5-1, the J gene TRBJ1-1, with unresolved D. The V and J ends lost 0 bases and 5 bases respectively, with 14 bases between them. Germline values: CDR1 SGHRS, CDR2 YFSETQ. This CDR3 region has 15 residues.